One and the same sample provided the 5 T cell receptor beta chains below, sequenced in a study of blood T cell repertoires in COVID-19. Sequencing was performed with immunoSEQ multiplex PCR; in TCRdb, only in-frame clones are kept and a portion is missing. The repertoire includes fewer than 300,000 clones, around 90% of them detected once, and roughly 1.1% sits in the top ten. Sequencing input: PBMCs or T cells enriched from blood (not recorded which). Source of these receptors: a woman aged 25-40 years who had recovered from COVID-19.

This clone has just one count. V and J are TRBV5-1 and TRBJ2-3, with 7 positions matching TRBD2. This CDR3 spans 14 amino acids. V lost 5 bases and J lost 4; bases outside the gene matches: 7. Germline CDR1 and CDR2: SGHRS and YFSETQ. The CDR3 bases are TGCGCCAGCAGTTGGGAGGGACTCCCAGATACGCAGTATTTT. Protein: CASSWEGLPDTQYF.

CDR3 amino acids: CARSLAGQANQPQHF. CDR3 nucleotides: TGTGCCAGAAGCTTAGCTGGACAGGCAAATCAGCCCCAGCATTTT. The genes are TRBV7-5 and TRBJ1-5; the tabulated D call, TRBD1, remains unverified against the DNA. TRBV7-5 is noted as a pseudogene. CDR3 length: 15 residues.

The chain carries TRBV4-3 and TRBJ1-4; 8 nucleotides match TRBD1. After removal of 3 bases from V and 4 bases from J, the junction contained 7 bases not matched to a gene. This CDR3 has 16 amino acids. Germline V gives CDR1 LGHNA, CDR2 YSLEER. CDR3 sequence reads: CASSQQGQGYNEKLFF. For the CDR3, the DNA is TGCGCCAGCAGCCAGCAAGGACAGGGCTATAATGAAAAACTGTTTTTT.

The V call is TRBV23-1, the J call TRBJ2-4, with a possible D match to TRBD2 (8 bases). TRBV23-1 is labeled an ORF, and its function is uncertain. CDR3 length: 20 amino acids. The V gene lost 1 base and the J gene lost 3 bases, with 25 bases spanning the gap. The CDR3 sequence: CASSQWVDRPLREGKNIQYF. CDR3 DNA: TGCGCCAGCAGTCAATGGGTGGACAGGCCCCTCCGGGAGGGCAAAAACATTCAGTACTTC.

This clone has just a few counts. V usage is TRBV5-6 and J usage is TRBJ2-7; D is undetermined. CDR1 and CDR2 from the germline V gene are SGHDT and YYEEEE. V gave up 4 bases and J gave up 3 bases, with 17 bases separating them. The CDR3 covers 15 residues. The CDR3 DNA reads TGTGCCAGCAGCCCCCACCGACTGGAGAACTACGAGCAGTACTTC. Amino acid sequence: CASSPHRLENYEQYF.